The 21 T cell receptor beta chains reported below all come from one sample, sequenced in a study of T-cell memory formation after mild COVID-19. Via MiXCR, TCRdb re-called the 5' RACE reads, giving one row per CDR3 protein. The sample includes 210,000 or so distinct CDR3 sequences, about 10% of them seen just once. The sequenced sample consisted of PBMCs or a T cell subset sorted from them (not recorded which). Receptor source: a man between 18 and 29 years old who had mild COVID-19 (a few samples of this study predate the infection). Cell type and time point are not known.

J is TRBJ1-5 and V is TRBV10-2; D ambiguous. V was clipped by 7 bases and J by 6 bases, with 13 bases between them. Germline-derived CDR1 and CDR2 are WSHSY and SAAADI. CDR3 length equals 13 residues. CDR3 bases: TGCGCCAGCACGAGCACCACCAGTCAGCCCCAGCATTTT. This translates into CASTSTTSQPQHF.

This clonotype came up many times. This chain uses TRBV4-3 with TRBJ2-7; no clear D gene. Germline CDR1 and CDR2: LGHNA and YSLEER. The germline V and J ends were trimmed by 1 base and 0 bases, with 7 bases remaining between them. This CDR3 contains 14 residues. The chain's CDR3 is CASSQGASSYEQYV. CDR3 coding DNA: TGCGCCAGCAGCCAAGGGGCCAGCTCCTACGAGCAGTACGTC.

This clonotype was counted ten times or more. The V and J genes are TRBV7-2 and TRBJ2-1, with no clear D. V was trimmed by 1 base and J by 3 bases, leaving 4 bases between them. This CDR3 is built from 13 residues. Germline V gene lookup returns CDR1 SGHTA and CDR2 FQGNSA. The CDR3 nucleotides read TGTGCCAGCAGCTTAGGGAACTACAATGAGCAGTTCTTC. Protein product: CASSLGNYNEQFF. Full variable domain (remainder filled in from reference TRBV7-2 and TRBJ2-1): GAGVSQSPSNKVTEKGKDVELRCDPISGHTALYWYRQSLGQGLEFLIYFQGNSAPDKSGLPSDRFSAERTGGSVSTLTIQRTQQEDSAVYLCASSLGNYNEQFFGPGTRLTVL.

This clonotype was seen a few times. This sequence joins TRBV7-8 and TRBJ2-7, with D possibly being TRBD2 (6 bases). With 0 bases removed from V and 2 bases from J, the gap between germline ends came to 14 bases. The CDR3 extends over 16 amino acids. Germline lookup yields CDR1 SGHVS and CDR2 FQNEAQ. CDR3 in DNA: TGTGCCAGCAGCTTAGCGGAGGGCGGTCCAACCTACGAGCAGTACTTC. It specifies CASSLAEGGPTYEQYF.

The chain joins TRBV20-1 to TRBJ2-2; D call uncertain. Germline lookup yields CDR1 DFQATT and CDR2 SNEGSKA (reference sequence). CDR3 length: 12 amino acids. Trimming pared 3 bases from V and 5 bases from J, leaving 7 bases between. CDR3: CSASVGTGELFF. The CDR3 bases are TGCAGTGCTAGCGTCGGGACCGGGGAGCTGTTTTTT.

V is TRBV7-9 and J is TRBJ2-5; TRBD1 matches at 7 bases. V shed 5 bases, J shed 0 bases, and the junction held 3 bases outside the gene matches. CDR1 is SEHNR, CDR2 FQNEAQ, per germline (reference sequence). The CDR3 sequence is 14 residues long. The CDR3 loop reads CASSPDRDQETQYF. For the CDR3, the DNA is TGTGCCAGCAGCCCCGACAGGGACCAAGAGACCCAGTACTTC.

This clonotype was found many times. The genes are TRBV5-1 and TRBJ2-5; D is unclear. The CDR3 totals 13 residues. V lost 2 bases and J lost 2, with 7 bases in between. CDR1 and CDR2 from the germline V gene are SGHRS and YFSETQ. CDR3 sequence (DNA): TGCGCCAGCAGCTTCTCCAGGCAAGAGACCCAGTACTTC. Protein sequence: CASSFSRQETQYF. The variable domain in full, with the rest retrieved from reference TRBV5-1 and TRBJ2-5, is KAGVTQTPRYLIKTRGQQVTLSCSPISGHRSVSWYQQTPGQGLQFLFEYFSETQRNKGNFPGRFSGRQFSNSRSEMNVSTLELGDSALYLCASSFSRQETQYFGPGTRLLVL.

A word on this clonotype: A much larger clone is a single base away; this may be a read error. Because the CDR3 is missing its conserved closing phenylalanine or tryptophan, this is likely a read error. The chain joins TRBV5-6 to TRBJ2-2; D remains ambiguous. Germline-derived CDR1 and CDR2 are SGHDT and YYEEEE. Trimming removed 0 bases from V and 6 bases from J, with 3 bases in between. The CDR3 totals 12 residues. CDR3 in amino acids: CASSLVSGELFS. The CDR3 nucleotides are TGTGCCAGCAGCTTGGTGTCCGGGGAGCTGTTTTCT.

This clonotype was seen many times. The rearrangement uses TRBV5-1 and TRBJ2-3; 8 bases are a match to TRBD1. The V gene end was trimmed by 4 bases and the J gene end by 0 bases; junction bases not matched to a gene: 7. The CDR3 consists of 16 residues. Germline-derived CDR1 and CDR2 are SGHRS and YFSETQ. The CDR3 region has the DNA TGCGCCAGCAGCGTGGTCGGGACAGGAAGCACAGATACGCAGTATTTT. Translated, it gives CASSVVGTGSTDTQYF. The full variable domain, rest sourced from reference TRBV5-1 and TRBJ2-3, is KAGVTQTPRYLIKTRGQQVTLSCSPISGHRSVSWYQQTPGQGLQFLFEYFSETQRNKGNFPGRFSGRQFSNSRSEMNVSTLELGDSALYLCASSVVGTGSTDTQYFGPGTRLTVL.

The V call is TRBV4-3, the J call TRBJ2-1; 12 bases agree with TRBD2. V shed 1 base, J shed 9 bases, and the junction held 7 bases outside the gene matches. The CDR3 runs 16 residues. The V gene's germline CDR1 is LGHNA and CDR2 YSLEER. The CDR3 DNA sequence: TGCGCCAGCAGCCAAGCTAGCGGGGGGGCCATAGGTGAGCAGTTCTTC. Translation: CASSQASGGAIGEQFF.

This clonotype was detected only a few times. This chain joins TRBV6-2 or TRBV6-3 and TRBJ1-3; no definite D call. Germline V gives CDR1 MNHEY, CDR2 SVGEGT. This CDR3 is 15 amino acids long. The V and J ends lost 6 bases and 1 base respectively, with 13 bases between them. The CDR3 reads CASSLRPLSGNTIYF. Here the CDR3 DNA reads TGTGCCAGCAGCCTCCGGCCTCTTTCTGGAAACACCATATATTTT.

The chain couples TRBV20-1 to TRBJ2-7; TRBD1 is a possible D gene (6 bases). Germline CDR1 reads DFQATT; CDR2 reads SNEGSKA (reference sequence). CDR3 length: 11 amino acids. Between the trimmed V and J ends, which lost 6 bases and 9 bases, there was a span of 15 bases. DNA of the CDR3: TGCAGTGCAAGGGGGTCTGGGGTGCAGTACGTC. It translates to CSARGSGVQYV.

This clonotype has more than one count but fewer than ten. This chain connects TRBV28 to TRBJ2-1; D perhaps matches TRBD2 (5 bases). V lost 10 bases, J lost 3 bases, and 13 bases lay in between. Germline V gives CDR1 MDHEN, CDR2 SYDVKM. The CDR3 runs 13 residues. CDR3 nucleotide sequence: TGTGCCACCAAGAGGGTCAGCTACAATGAGCAGTTCTTC. The encoded protein is CATKRVSYNEQFF.

The chain couples TRBV5-1 to TRBJ1-2; the match to TRBD1 covers 9 bases. CDR3 length equals 16 residues. In germline, CDR1 is SGHRS, CDR2 YFSETQ. The V segment lost 4 bases and the J segment 3 bases; nucleotides outside the gene matches: 10. The CDR3 protein is CASSHRGRLRDYGYTF. The CDR3 nucleotides are TGCGCCAGCAGCCACAGGGGGCGTCTTCGGGACTATGGCTACACCTTC. The whole variable domain, filled in from reference TRBV5-1 and TRBJ1-2, reads KAGVTQTPRYLIKTRGQQVTLSCSPISGHRSVSWYQQTPGQGLQFLFEYFSETQRNKGNFPGRFSGRQFSNSRSEMNVSTLELGDSALYLCASSHRGRLRDYGYTFGSGTRLTVV.

This chain links TRBV18 with TRBJ1-5, with D hard to call. This CDR3 is built from 15 residues. V lost 4 bases and J lost 0, with 10 bases in between. Germline-derived CDR1 and CDR2 are KGHSH and LQKENI. The CDR3: CASSQSRSSNQPQHF. CDR3 nucleotide sequence: TGTGCCAGCTCACAGTCCCGGAGTAGCAATCAGCCCCAGCATTTT.

This clonotype was counted only a few times. V is TRBV5-1 and J is TRBJ1-6, with unresolved D. The CDR3 spans 12 residues. Germline CDR1 is SGHRS and CDR2 is YFSETQ. Trimming left V 4 bases short and J 9 bases short, with 8 bases between. CDR3 amino acids: CASSVDGSPLHF. As DNA, the CDR3 is TGCGCCAGCAGCGTAGACGGTTCACCCCTCCACTTT. The variable domain in full, with the rest retrieved from reference TRBV5-1 and TRBJ1-6, is KAGVTQTPRYLIKTRGQQVTLSCSPISGHRSVSWYQQTPGQGLQFLFEYFSETQRNKGNFPGRFSGRQFSNSRSEMNVSTLELGDSALYLCASSVDGSPLHFGNGTRLTVT.

V gene TRBV7-2 combines with J gene TRBJ2-1; D is unresolved. Germline assignment: CDR1 SGHTA and CDR2 FQGNSA. This CDR3 is 11 amino acids long. V gave up 5 bases and J gave up 6 bases, with 5 bases separating them. The CDR3 DNA follows: TGTGCCAGCAGCGTTATCAATGAGCAGTTCTTC. This encodes CASSVINEQFF.

This clonotype was seen ten or more times. The chain carries TRBV30 and TRBJ1-4; possible D gene TRBD1, 5 bases. The V end was cut by 2 bases, the J end by 3 bases, with 16 bases between. The CDR3 spans 16 residues. Germline V CDR1 and CDR2: GTSNPN, SVGIG (reference sequence). The CDR3 protein is CAWSSGRAGPNEKLFF. The CDR3 region has the DNA TGTGCCTGGAGTTCGGGTCGGGCAGGGCCTAATGAAAAACTGTTTTTT.

V and J are TRBV5-1 and TRBJ1-2, with D hard to call. V lost 4 bases and J 7 bases, leaving 14 bases between the germline ends. Germline V lookup: CDR1 SGHRS, CDR2 YFSETQ. CDR3 length: 13 residues. CDR3 coding DNA: TGCGCCAGCAGCGTCGGGAGGGCAGGTGGCTACACCTTC. This translates into CASSVGRAGGYTF.

This clonotype was seen only a few times. J is TRBJ2-1 and V is TRBV5-4, with a tentative D call TRBD1 (5 bases). Trimming cost V 2 bases and J 5 bases, with 8 bases left between them. This CDR3 is 13 amino acids long. Germline V gene sequence: CDR1 SGHNT, CDR2 YYREEE (reference sequence). The CDR3 region has the DNA TGTGCCAGCAGCTTCAAGGGGCACAATGAGCAGTTCTTC. It specifies CASSFKGHNEQFF.

This clonotype has a handful of counts. The chain uses TRBV18 and TRBJ2-7, with TRBD1 as a possible D gene (6 bases). The CDR3 contains 15 residues. V gave up 2 bases and J gave up 4 bases, with 15 bases separating them. Germline CDR1 and CDR2: KGHSH and LQKENI. The CDR3 here is CASSPFRDIVYEQYF. The DNA for the CDR3 is TGTGCCAGCTCACCATTCCGGGACATAGTATACGAGCAGTACTTC.